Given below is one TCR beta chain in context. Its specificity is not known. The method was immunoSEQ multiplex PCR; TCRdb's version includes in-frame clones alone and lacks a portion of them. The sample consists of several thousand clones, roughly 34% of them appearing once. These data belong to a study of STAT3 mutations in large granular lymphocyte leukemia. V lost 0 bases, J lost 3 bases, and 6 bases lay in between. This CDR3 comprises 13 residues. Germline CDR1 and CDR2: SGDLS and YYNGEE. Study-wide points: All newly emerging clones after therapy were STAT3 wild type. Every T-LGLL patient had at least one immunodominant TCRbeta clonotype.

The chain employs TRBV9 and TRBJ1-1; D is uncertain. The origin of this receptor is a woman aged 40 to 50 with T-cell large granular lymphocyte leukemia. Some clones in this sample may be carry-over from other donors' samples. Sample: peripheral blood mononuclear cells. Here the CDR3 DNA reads TGTGCCAGCAGCGTAGTATCGGACACTGAAGCTTTCTTT. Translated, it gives CASSVVSDTEAFF.